The TCR beta chain described here comes from a study of long-term antiretroviral therapy in people with HIV. Findings of the study overall: The range of CDR3 lengths in HIV repertoires proved narrower than that found in controls.

Sequencing relied on immunoSEQ assay v3.0, run at survey level. Repertoires were generated with immunoSEQ multiplex PCR, while TCRdb's copy carries only in-frame clones and drops some. Among fewer than 20,000 clones listed, under 85% were seen once. Germline V gives CDR1 SGHRS, CDR2 YFSETQ. Losses at the gene ends were 4 bases for V and 5 bases for J; bases not matched to a gene: 7. The CDR3 runs 14 residues. This clone was detected once. Its antigen remains unidentified. The sequences come from unsorted PBMCs, collected about 2.6 years before starting antiretroviral therapy. This TCR was sampled from a woman aged 50 to 60 with HIV. V gene TRBV5-1 combines with J gene TRBJ1-1, with TRBD1 matching 8 bases. CDR3 amino acids: CASSTGQEATEAFF. In DNA form, the CDR3 reads TGCGCCAGCAGCACGGGACAGGAAGCAACTGAAGCTTTCTTT. Full variable domain (outside the CDR3, taken from reference TRBV5-1 and TRBJ1-1): KAGVTQTPRYLIKTRGQQVTLSCSPISGHRSVSWYQQTPGQGLQFLFEYFSETQRNKGNFPGRFSGRQFSNSRSEMNVSTLELGDSALYLCASSTGQEATEAFFGQGTRLTVV.